This passage covers 6 T cell receptor beta chains from one sample sequenced in a study of human T cells and chemical hapten exposure. Time point meaning: patch test 2, 6 weeks after DPC sensitization. The treatment is: therapeutic diphenylcyclopropenone sensitization with weekly scalp DPC. MiXCR, applied by TCRdb to the RACE reads, yields one record per CDR3 protein. In the table there are about 54,000 distinct CDR3 sequences, 9.5% to 10% of which are singletons. The sample consisted of whole blood, taken in connection with sensitization to the hapten diphenylcyclopropenone (DPC). Receptors were obtained from a woman aged 50 to 60 with alopecia areata. Some clones in this sample may be carry-over from other donors' samples.

The chain links TRBV7-2 to TRBJ1-1, with 8 bases matching TRBD1. This CDR3 spans 16 amino acids. J was trimmed by 7 bases and V by 5 bases; bases with no gene match: 15. CDR1 is SGHTA, CDR2 FQGNSA, per germline. The CDR3 sequence: CASSRRRDRHILEAFF. The CDR3 DNA reads as TGTGCCAGCAGCCGTCGCCGGGACAGGCATATTCTTGAAGCTTTCTTT. Based on the CDR3 plus reference TRBV7-2 and TRBJ1-1, the full variable domain is GAGVSQSPSNKVTEKGKDVELRCDPISGHTALYWYRQSLGQGLEFLIYFQGNSAPDKSGLPSDRFSAERTGGSVSTLTIQRTQQEDSAVYLCASSRRRDRHILEAFFGQGTRLTVV.

This clonotype was seen more than once but under ten times. The chain has TRBV28 and TRBJ2-5; 7 bases are shared with TRBD1. V lost 3 bases to trimming and J lost 1 base; unmatched junction nucleotides: 5. The CDR3 is 15 residues long. CDR1 MDHEN and CDR2 SYDVKM come from the germline V gene. The CDR3: CASSFPRDSQETQYF. The CDR3 nucleotides read TGTGCCAGCAGTTTCCCTCGGGACAGCCAAGAGACCCAGTACTTC.

This clonotype occurred a few times. This sequence joins TRBV4-2 and TRBJ1-3, with a weak D call TRBD1 (6 bases). With 6 bases removed from V and 3 bases from J, the gap between germline ends came to 21 bases. The CDR3 covers 17 residues. Germline CDR1 reads LGHNA; CDR2 reads YNFKEQ. DNA for the CDR3: TGTGCCAGCAGTTCCAGACAAACAGGGACGGATGGAAACACCATATATTTT. It encodes CASSSRQTGTDGNTIYF.

The rearrangement joins TRBV28 to TRBJ2-2; TRBD1 aligns across 9 bases. The CDR3 contains 14 residues. Germline CDR1 MDHEN, CDR2 SYDVKM. The junction had 2 bases not matched to a gene; V was cut back by 4 bases and J by 5 bases. The CDR3 sequence is CASSSGQGTGELFF. The CDR3 DNA is TGTGCCAGCAGTTCGGGACAGGGAACCGGGGAGCTGTTTTTT.

The table lists this clonotype with a few counts. V is TRBV20-1 and J is TRBJ2-1, with D uncertain. The CDR3 totals 15 residues. The V end lost 5 bases, the J end lost 4 bases, and 18 bases lay between the germline ends. CDR1 is DFQATT, CDR2 SNEGSKA, per germline (reference sequence). In nucleotides, the CDR3 is TGCAGTGCTGAAGCGACGTCTATCCTTTACAATGAGCAGTTCTTC. Translated, it gives CSAEATSILYNEQFF.

This clonotype was counted a few times. This chain links TRBV27 with TRBJ1-1, with 8 bases identical to TRBD1. V shed 6 bases, J shed 3 bases, and the junction held 9 bases outside the gene matches. Germline V CDR1 and CDR2: MNHEY, SMNVEV (reference sequence). The CDR3 spans 15 residues. The CDR3 loop is CASSYTTGDYTEAFF. CDR3 sequence (DNA): TGTGCCAGCAGCTACACGACAGGGGATTACACTGAAGCTTTCTTT.